Each of the 10 T cell receptor beta chains below was sequenced from the same sample in a study of T cells after yellow fever vaccination. TCRdb reprocessed the 5' RACE reads with MiXCR, giving one entry per CDR3 protein. Here the sample spans roughly 120,000 distinct CDR3 sequences, roughly 8.9% being singletons. The material sequenced was CD8+ T cells sorted from PBMCs, taken 45 days after the yellow fever booster vaccination. These receptor sequences come from a man aged 30 to 45 who received the YFV17D yellow fever vaccine.

The sample holds a few counts of this clonotype. This chain joins TRBV30 and TRBJ2-7, with a weak D call TRBD1 (5 bases). Trimming removed 3 bases from V and 5 bases from J, with 8 bases in between. Germline CDR1 reads GTSNPN; CDR2 reads SVGIG (reference sequence). CDR3 length equals 11 residues. The CDR3, as DNA: TGTGCCTGGAGGACAGCCCACGAGCAGTACTTC. Residues: CAWRTAHEQYF.

This clonotype was seen more than once but under ten times. This chain uses TRBV5-4 with TRBJ2-7, with D maybe TRBD1 (5 bases). This CDR3 is 14 amino acids long. CDR1 and CDR2 (germline): SGHNT, YYREEE (reference sequence). The V and J ends lost 0 bases and 5 bases respectively, with 12 bases between them. For the CDR3, the DNA is TGTGCCAGCAGCTTGGCATCTGGACAACACGAGCAGTACTTC. Protein: CASSLASGQHEQYF.

This clonotype was counted at least ten times. This chain connects TRBV7-8 to TRBJ2-1; D gene unclear. The V gene lost 4 bases and the J gene lost 4 bases, with 8 bases spanning the gap. The germline V gene encodes CDR1 SGHVS and CDR2 FQNEAQ. The CDR3 loop spans 13 amino acids. CDR3 region: CASSSSRYNEQFF. CDR3 nucleotides: TGTGCCAGCAGCTCTTCAAGATACAATGAGCAGTTCTTC.

The V gene is TRBV5-1, the J gene TRBJ2-1; 10 bases are a match to TRBD2. V was clipped by 4 bases and J by 9 bases; unmatched bases: 10. Germline assignment: CDR1 SGHRS and CDR2 YFSETQ. The CDR3 has 15 residues. The CDR3 coding sequence is TGCGCCAGCAGCGAAACTAGCGGGATGATGGGTGAGCAGTTCTTC. Its protein product is CASSETSGMMGEQFF.

In this sample, this clonotype turned up many times. J is TRBJ2-7 and V is TRBV12-3 or TRBV12-4; D is perhaps TRBD2 (5 bases). The CDR3 extends over 14 amino acids. Trimming shortened V by 5 bases and J by 0 bases, and 11 bases separated the two germline ends. In DNA form, the CDR3 reads TGTGCCAGCAGTCCGACTACTAGCTCCTACGAGCAGTACTTC. Translating gives CASSPTTSSYEQYF.

This clonotype appeared many times. The chain recombines TRBV19 with TRBJ2-7; 13 bases match TRBD2. The CDR3 consists of 18 residues. V shed 5 bases, J shed 0 bases, and the junction held 10 bases outside the gene matches. CDR1 LNHDA and CDR2 SQIVND come from the germline V gene (reference sequence). Written as DNA, the CDR3 is TGTGCCAGTAGTCTCCAAGGACTAGCGGGAGAAATCTCCTACGAGCAGTACTTC. It encodes CASSLQGLAGEISYEQYF.

In its sample, this clonotype was seen many times. The CDR3: CASSPTGTGYEQYF. The CDR3 DNA is TGTGCCAGCAGCCCGACCGGGACAGGCTACGAGCAGTACTTC. The chain employs TRBV11-1 and TRBJ2-7; 8 bases match TRBD1. The germline V gene encodes CDR1 SGHAT and CDR2 FQDESV (reference sequence). The CDR3 runs 14 residues. With V trimmed by 5 bases and J by 3 bases, 6 bases remained unmatched.

To note about this clonotype: The junction departs from the called germline gene at one end, perhaps through a read error. V is TRBV3-1 and J is TRBJ2-7, with unresolved D. Germline-derived CDR1 and CDR2 are LGHDT and YNNKEL (reference sequence). The CDR3 covers 15 residues. The CDR3 sequence: CATSQVVDLSYEQYF. The DNA for the CDR3 is TGTGCCACCAGCCAAGTGGTAGATTTGTCCTACGAGCAGTACTTC.

This clonotype was found many times. The chain employs TRBV13 and TRBJ2-5; D is undetermined. The CDR3 loop spans 12 amino acids. In germline, CDR1 is PRHDT, CDR2 FYEKMQ (reference sequence). V lost 2 bases, J lost 4 bases, and 5 bases lay in between. CDR3 bases: TGTGCCAGCAGCTTACTCGGAGAGACCCAGTACTTC. Translating gives CASSLLGETQYF.

This clonotype has just a few counts. V usage is TRBV12-3 or TRBV12-4 and J usage is TRBJ1-4; 8 bases are shared with TRBD1. The CDR3 length is 13 residues. Losses at the gene ends were 5 bases for V and 7 bases for J; bases not matched to a gene: 3. CDR3 DNA sequence: TGTGCCAGCAGTGACAGGGGCGGTGAAAAACTGTTTTTT. Translated, it gives CASSDRGGEKLFF.